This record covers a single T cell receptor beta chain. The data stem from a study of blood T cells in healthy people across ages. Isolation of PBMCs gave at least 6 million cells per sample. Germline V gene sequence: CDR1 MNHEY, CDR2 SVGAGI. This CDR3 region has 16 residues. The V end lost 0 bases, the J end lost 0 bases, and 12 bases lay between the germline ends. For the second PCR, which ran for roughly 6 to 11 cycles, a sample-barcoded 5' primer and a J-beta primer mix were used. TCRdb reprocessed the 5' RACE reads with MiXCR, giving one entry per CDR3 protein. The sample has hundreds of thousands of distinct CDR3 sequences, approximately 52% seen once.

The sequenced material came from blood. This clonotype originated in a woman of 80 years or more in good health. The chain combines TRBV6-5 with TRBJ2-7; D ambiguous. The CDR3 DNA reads TGTGCCAGCAGTTACTCGAAGGAACGGAGCTCCTACGAGCAGTACTTC. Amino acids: CASSYSKERSSYEQYF.